A single sample gave rise to the 15 T cell receptor beta chains below, sequenced in a study of siplizumab effects on memory and regulatory T cells. The data were produced by immunoSEQ multiplex PCR, yet TCRdb's version contains in-frame clones alone and is incomplete. The sample contains approximately 100,000 clones, about 91% of which appear only once. Sequencing was done on a sample of Tregs sorted from blood. These receptors were obtained from a human donor in good health.

As for this clone: A junction end diverges from the germline sequence, so it may reflect a read error. The rearrangement links TRBV7-7 to TRBJ2-5, with 7 bases identical to TRBD1. The CDR3 sequence is 13 residues long. From germline, CDR1 is SSHAT and CDR2 FNYEAQ (reference sequence). The CDR3 DNA reads as TGTGCTAGCAGCTCCGGACAGGAGGAGACCCAGTACTTC. Protein sequence: CASSSGQEETQYF.

The genes are TRBV14 and TRBJ2-1; 7 nucleotides match TRBD2. V was pared by 4 bases and J by 5 bases, with 8 bases of the junction left unmatched. This CDR3 has 15 amino acids. The germline gives CDR1 SGHDN, CDR2 FVKESK. CDR3 sequence: CASSLKMGLHNEQFF. The CDR3 coding sequence is TGTGCCAGCAGCCTCAAGATGGGACTACACAATGAGCAGTTCTTC.

The rearrangement uses TRBV10-3 and TRBJ2-7; 14 nucleotides match TRBD2. Germline V gene lookup returns CDR1 ENHRY and CDR2 SYGVKD. With 1 base clipped from V and 5 bases from J, the junction kept 10 bases outside the gene matches. The CDR3 extends over 18 amino acids. CDR3 coding DNA: TGTGCCATCAGTGAGTTTTCCGGGACTAGCGGGAGACCCCACGAGCAGTACTTC. Translation gives CAISEFSGTSGRPHEQYF.

This clone was seen a single time. The V call is TRBV14, the J call TRBJ1-2; no reliable D call. The V and J ends lost 4 bases and 7 bases respectively, with 16 bases between them. Germline assignment: CDR1 SGHDN and CDR2 FVKESK. CDR3 length: 14 amino acids. The CDR3 region has the DNA TGTGCCAGCAGCCCTCTCCCCGGGTCTCGTGGCTACACCTTC. It encodes CASSPLPGSRGYTF.

The chain joins TRBV5-1 to TRBJ2-7; the D call may be TRBD1 or TRBD2 (5 bases each). There are 16 residues in the CDR3. Trimming removed 2 bases at V and 3 bases at J, with 18 bases between. The germline V gene has CDR1 SGHRS and CDR2 YFSETQ. The CDR3 coding sequence is TGCGCCAGCAGCTTATTAGGGGCGACAGAGGGCTACGAGCAGTACTTC. Translating gives CASSLLGATEGYEQYF.

This clone was seen only a few times. This chain links TRBV14 with TRBJ2-7; D ambiguous. Deletions cut 2 bases from V and 6 bases from J, with 11 bases between. CDR1 and CDR2 from the germline V gene are SGHDN and FVKESK. This CDR3 has 13 amino acids. The CDR3 nucleotides read TGTGCCAGCAGCCAATCAAGGCAAGTCGAGCAGTACTTC. This sequence encodes CASSQSRQVEQYF.

V is TRBV7-9 and J is TRBJ2-1; possible D gene TRBD1, 6 bases. Germline-derived CDR1 and CDR2 are SEHNR and FQNEAQ (reference sequence). V was shortened by 5 bases and J by 7 bases, with 9 bases between the two germline ends. This CDR3 spans 12 amino acids. CDR3 sequence reads: CASSITGNEQFF. Written as DNA, the CDR3 is TGTGCCAGCAGCATTACAGGGAATGAGCAGTTCTTC.

The V call is TRBV30, the J call TRBJ2-5, with D possibly matching TRBD1 (6 bases). This CDR3 contains 14 residues. Germline V gene lookup returns CDR1 GTSNPN and CDR2 SVGIG (reference sequence). Trimming shortened V by 0 bases and J by 1 base, and 9 bases separated the two germline ends. CDR3 protein: CAWSVGGLQETQYF. The CDR3 DNA reads TGTGCCTGGAGTGTAGGGGGTCTCCAAGAGACCCAGTACTTC.

V is TRBV5-1 and J is TRBJ2-6; 7 bases line up with TRBD1. The germline V gene has CDR1 SGHRS and CDR2 YFSETQ. The V segment lost 5 bases and the J segment 0 bases; nucleotides outside the gene matches: 8. The CDR3 length is 17 residues. In nucleotides, the CDR3 is TGCGCCAGCAGTCTGGGACAGAATCCCTCTGGGGCCAACGTCCTGACTTTC. Amino acid sequence: CASSLGQNPSGANVLTF.

This clone was seen only once. The chain uses TRBV7-2 and TRBJ2-1, with D possibly TRBD1 on 6 matching bases. Trimming took off 7 bases at V and 2 bases at J, with 12 bases between the two ends. Germline CDR1 and CDR2: SGHTA and FQGNSA. The CDR3 runs to 14 residues. The CDR3 DNA is TGTGCCAGCACTCTAAGGGGGACCTACAATGAGCAGTTCTTC. It translates to CASTLRGTYNEQFF.

A few counts support this clone. The chain carries TRBV5-1 and TRBJ2-6, with TRBD1 matching over 11 bases. Germline-derived CDR1 and CDR2 are SGHRS and YFSETQ. V was pared by 4 bases and J by 0 bases, with 6 bases of the junction left unmatched. This CDR3 comprises 18 residues. For the CDR3, the DNA is TGCGCCAGCAGCACCCGGACAGGGGGCGACTCTGGGGCCAACGTCCTGACTTTC. Residues: CASSTRTGGDSGANVLTF.

The V call is TRBV15, the J call TRBJ2-7; 10 bases are shared with TRBD2. Looked up from germline, CDR1 is LNHNV and CDR2 is YYDKDF (reference sequence). There are 17 residues in the CDR3. J lost 5 bases, V lost 0 bases, and 10 bases had no gene match. The CDR3 sequence: CATSRDSLLAGKDEQYF. The CDR3 nucleotides are TGTGCCACCAGCAGAGACTCTTTACTAGCGGGAAAGGACGAGCAGTACTTC. Complete variable domain (other parts from reference TRBV15 and TRBJ2-7): DAMVIQNPRYQVTQFGKPVTLSCSQTLNHNVMYWYQQKSSQAPKLLFHYYDKDFNNEADTPDNFQSRRPNTSFCFLDIRSPGLGDTAMYLCATSRDSLLAGKDEQYFGPGTRLTVT.

The J gene is TRBJ2-3, the V gene TRBV7-3; TRBD2 agrees at 8 bases. CDR1 and CDR2 (germline): SGHTA, FQGTGA. The V and J ends lost 4 bases and 4 bases, in that order; junction bases with no gene match: 4. The CDR3 extends over 14 amino acids. The CDR3 spells CASSSGLVADTQYF. Here the CDR3 DNA reads TGTGCCAGCAGCTCGGGACTAGTAGCAGATACGCAGTATTTT. Based on the CDR3 plus reference TRBV7-3 and TRBJ2-3, the full variable domain is GAGVSQTPSNKVTEKGKYVELRCDPISGHTALYWYRQSLGQGPEFLIYFQGTGAADDSGLPNDRFFAVRPEGSVSTLKIQRTERGDSAVYLCASSSGLVADTQYFGPGTRLTVL.

The chain has TRBV28 and TRBJ2-1; 12 nucleotides match TRBD2. Per the germline V gene, CDR1 is MDHEN and CDR2 is SYDVKM. The CDR3 contains 16 residues. The trim removed 6 bases at V and 9 bases at J, leaving 12 bases unmatched. The CDR3 spells CASSRRTSGRFLEQFF. The CDR3 DNA sequence: TGTGCCAGCAGCCGCCGAACTAGCGGGAGGTTTCTTGAGCAGTTCTTC.

The chain uses TRBV25-1 and TRBJ2-3; the D is unclear. Trimming took 4 bases from V and 4 from J, leaving 12 bases between them. CDR1 is MGHDK and CDR2 is SYGVNS in the germline V gene. The length of the CDR3 is 14 residues. CDR3 sequence: CASSAQRPADTQYF. The CDR3 nucleotides are TGTGCCAGCAGTGCCCAGCGCCCCGCAGATACGCAGTATTTT.